This T cell receptor (beta chain) stems from a study of metastatic and nonmetastatic thyroid tumors. General study findings and limits: In both blood and tumor samples, TCR beta diversity was reported significantly higher for malignant than benign nodules.

For this clone: Its antigen is undetermined.

Germline V gene data show CDR1 as SGHNT and CDR2 as YENEEA. V lost 4 bases, J lost 7 bases, and 9 bases stayed unmatched. The CDR3 totals 14 residues. TCRdb re-called the PCR reads with MiXCR. The table lists about 30,000 clones, under 30% of them singletons. Until they underwent thyroid surgery, no patient had received any treatment. This clonotype was obtained from a female donor with papillary thyroid cancer or a benign thyroid nodule (not recorded which). Some clones in this sample may be carry-over from other donors' samples. Sequencing was performed on blood. This rearrangement joins TRBV11-3 to TRBJ2-7, with TRBD2 identical over 8 bases. This CDR3 reads CASSSGGGLGEQYF. The DNA of the CDR3 is TGTGCCAGCAGCTCCGGGGGGGGGCTGGGGGAGCAGTACTTC. The whole variable domain, remainder taken from reference TRBV11-3 and TRBJ2-7, is EAGVVQSPRYKIIEKKQPVAFWCNPISGHNTLYWYLQNLGQGPELLIRYENEEAVDDSQLPKDRFSAERLKGVDSTLKIQPAELGDSAVYLCASSSGGGLGEQYFGPGTRLTVT.